This T cell receptor beta chain was sequenced for a study of siplizumab effects on memory and regulatory T cells. General observations from the study: A minor fraction of alloreactive clones, and no more, mapped to unstimulated subsets.

Concerning this clone: Its target is not known.

This table comes from immunoSEQ multiplex PCR, and its TCRdb copy is limited to in-frame clones, with some not included. The table lists 9,900 or so clones, around 42% of them singletons. Coculture of mixed lymphocyte reaction cells was performed at 37°C for less than seven days. V lost 2 bases to trimming and J lost 13 bases, with 12 bases between them. The CDR3 runs to 13 residues. Germline V lookup: CDR1 MDHEN, CDR2 SYDVKM. Material: CFSE-low (dividing) CD4+ T cells sorted from an allogeneic mixed lymphocyte reaction. V and J are TRBV28 and TRBJ1-6; perhaps TRBD1 as D (5 bases). This TCR was sampled from a human donor in good health; the cells came from an allogeneic mixed lymphocyte reaction. In DNA form, the CDR3 reads TGTGCCAGCAGTTTAGGGGGAGCGACTCCCCTCCACTTT. Amino acids: CASSLGGATPLHF.